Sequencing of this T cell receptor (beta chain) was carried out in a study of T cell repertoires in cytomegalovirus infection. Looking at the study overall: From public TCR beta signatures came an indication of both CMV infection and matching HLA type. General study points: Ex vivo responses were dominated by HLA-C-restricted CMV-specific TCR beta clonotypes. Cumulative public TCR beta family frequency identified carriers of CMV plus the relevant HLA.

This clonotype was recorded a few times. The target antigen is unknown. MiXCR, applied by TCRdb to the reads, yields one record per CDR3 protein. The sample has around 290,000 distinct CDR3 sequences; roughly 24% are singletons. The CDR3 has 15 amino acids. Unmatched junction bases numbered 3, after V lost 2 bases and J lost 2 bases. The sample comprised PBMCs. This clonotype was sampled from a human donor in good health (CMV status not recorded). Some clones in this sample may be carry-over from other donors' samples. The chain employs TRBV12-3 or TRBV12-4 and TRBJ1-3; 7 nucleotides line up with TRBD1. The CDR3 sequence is CASSLWQGAGNTIYF. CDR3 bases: TGTGCCAGCAGTTTATGGCAGGGGGCTGGAAACACCATATATTTT.